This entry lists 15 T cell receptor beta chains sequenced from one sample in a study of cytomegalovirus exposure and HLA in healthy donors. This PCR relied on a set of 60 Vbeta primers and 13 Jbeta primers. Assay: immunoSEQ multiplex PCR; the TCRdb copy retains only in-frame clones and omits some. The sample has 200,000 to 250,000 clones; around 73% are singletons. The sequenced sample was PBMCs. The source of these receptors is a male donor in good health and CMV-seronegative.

CDR3 sequence reads: CASSPPGVTDTQYF. The CDR3 DNA reads as TGTGCCAGCTCACCGCCCGGGGTGACAGATACGCAGTATTTT. J is TRBJ2-3 and V is TRBV18; possible D gene TRBD2, 5 bases. Looked up from germline, CDR1 is KGHSH and CDR2 is LQKENI. Trimming left V 3 bases short and J 3 bases short, with 10 bases between. CDR3 length equals 14 residues.

The CDR3 sequence is CASSSPGGQGGFYGYTF. The CDR3 region has the DNA TGTGCCAGCAGCTCGCCCGGAGGACAGGGAGGATTCTATGGCTACACCTTC. V is TRBV11-2 and J is TRBJ1-2; 8 bases line up with TRBD1. The J segment lost 4 bases and the V segment lost 4 bases, leaving 14 bases of the junction unmatched. The CDR3 covers 17 residues. From germline, CDR1 is SGHAT and CDR2 FQNNGV.

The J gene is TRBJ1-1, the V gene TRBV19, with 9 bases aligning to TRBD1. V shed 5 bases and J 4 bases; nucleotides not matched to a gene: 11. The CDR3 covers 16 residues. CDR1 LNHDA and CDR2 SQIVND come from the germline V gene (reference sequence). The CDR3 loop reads CASSLRTGEGSTEAFF. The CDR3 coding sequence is TGTGCCAGTAGTCTAAGGACAGGGGAAGGATCCACTGAAGCTTTCTTT.

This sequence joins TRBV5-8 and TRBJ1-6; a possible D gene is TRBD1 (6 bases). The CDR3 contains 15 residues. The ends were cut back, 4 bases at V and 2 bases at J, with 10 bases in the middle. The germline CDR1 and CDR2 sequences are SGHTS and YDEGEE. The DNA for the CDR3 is TGTGCCAGCAGCCCTACAGGGACCTATAATTCACCCCTCCACTTT. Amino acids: CASSPTGTYNSPLHF.

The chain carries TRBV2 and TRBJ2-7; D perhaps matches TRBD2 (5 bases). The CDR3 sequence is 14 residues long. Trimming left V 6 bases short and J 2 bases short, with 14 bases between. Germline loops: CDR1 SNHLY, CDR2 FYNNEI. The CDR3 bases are TGTGCCAGCAGCCCCACGGCCGGGACCTACGAGCAGTACTTC. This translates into CASSPTAGTYEQYF.

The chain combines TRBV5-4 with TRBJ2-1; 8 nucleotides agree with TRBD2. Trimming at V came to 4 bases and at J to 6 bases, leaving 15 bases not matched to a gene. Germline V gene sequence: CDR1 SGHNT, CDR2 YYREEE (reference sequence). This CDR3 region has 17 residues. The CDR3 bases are TGTGCCAGCAGCCGAGGCCCACTGAGCGGGAGCTTCAATGAGCAGTTCTTC. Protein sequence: CASSRGPLSGSFNEQFF. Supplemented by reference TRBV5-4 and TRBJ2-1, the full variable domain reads ETGVTQSPTHLIKTRGQQVTLRCSSQSGHNTVSWYQQALGQGPQFIFQYYREEENGRGNFPPRFSGLQFPNYSSELNVNALELDDSALYLCASSRGPLSGSFNEQFFGPGTRLTVL.

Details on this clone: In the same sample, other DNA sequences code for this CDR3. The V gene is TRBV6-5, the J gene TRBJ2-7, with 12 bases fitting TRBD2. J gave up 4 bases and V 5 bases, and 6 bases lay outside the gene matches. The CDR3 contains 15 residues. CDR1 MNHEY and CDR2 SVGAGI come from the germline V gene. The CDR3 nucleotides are TGTGCCAGCAGTGTGACTAGCGGGAGCCAATACGAGCAGTACTTC. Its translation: CASSVTSGSQYEQYF.

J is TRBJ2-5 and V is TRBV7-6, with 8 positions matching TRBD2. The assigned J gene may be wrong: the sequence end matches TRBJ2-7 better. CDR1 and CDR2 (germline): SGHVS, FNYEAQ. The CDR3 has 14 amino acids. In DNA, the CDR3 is TGTGCCAGCAGCCCGGGAGGGAGGGGCAACGAGCAGTACTTC. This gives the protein CASSPGGRGNEQYF.

The CDR3 DNA reads as TGTGCCAGCAGTCCTAGACTAGCGGGCCTCTCCTACGAGCAGTACTTC. Translating it yields CASSPRLAGLSYEQYF. V usage is TRBV6-6 and J usage is TRBJ2-7; 10 bases are a match to TRBD2. Germline trimming cut 5 bases from V and 0 bases from J; bases unmatched to any gene: 7. CDR3 length equals 16 residues. CDR1 is MNHNY and CDR2 is SVGAGI in the germline V gene (reference sequence).

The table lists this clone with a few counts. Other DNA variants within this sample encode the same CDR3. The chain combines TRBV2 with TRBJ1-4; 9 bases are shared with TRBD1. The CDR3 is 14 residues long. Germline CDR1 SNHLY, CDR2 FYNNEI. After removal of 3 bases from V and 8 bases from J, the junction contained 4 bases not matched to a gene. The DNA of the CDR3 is TGTGCCAGCAGTGATCACAGGGGGCTCGAAAAACTGTTTTTT. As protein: CASSDHRGLEKLFF.

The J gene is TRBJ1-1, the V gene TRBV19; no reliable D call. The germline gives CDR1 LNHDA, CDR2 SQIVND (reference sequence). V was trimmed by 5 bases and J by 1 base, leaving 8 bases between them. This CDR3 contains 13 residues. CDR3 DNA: TGTGCCAGTAGTGTCAGTTCGAACACTGAAGCTTTCTTT. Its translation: CASSVSSNTEAFF.

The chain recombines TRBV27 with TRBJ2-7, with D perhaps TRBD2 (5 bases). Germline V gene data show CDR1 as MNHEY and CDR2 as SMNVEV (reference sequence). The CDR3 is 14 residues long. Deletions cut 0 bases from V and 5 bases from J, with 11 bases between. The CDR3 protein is CASSLSEGFNEQYF. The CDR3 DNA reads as TGTGCCAGCAGTTTATCAGAGGGTTTCAACGAGCAGTACTTC.

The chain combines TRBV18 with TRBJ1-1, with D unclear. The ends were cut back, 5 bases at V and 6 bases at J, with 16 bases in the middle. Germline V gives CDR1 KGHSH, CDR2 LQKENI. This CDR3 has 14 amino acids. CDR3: CASSSTSTGSEAFF. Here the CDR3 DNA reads TGTGCCAGCTCATCGACGTCAACGGGGTCTGAAGCTTTCTTT.

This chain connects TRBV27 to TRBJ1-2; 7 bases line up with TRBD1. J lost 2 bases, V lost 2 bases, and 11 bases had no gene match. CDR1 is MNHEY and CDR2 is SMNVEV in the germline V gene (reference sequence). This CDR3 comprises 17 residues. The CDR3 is CASSLGSGTAANYGYTF. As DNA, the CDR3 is TGTGCCAGCAGTTTAGGATCCGGGACAGCAGCCAACTATGGCTACACCTTC.

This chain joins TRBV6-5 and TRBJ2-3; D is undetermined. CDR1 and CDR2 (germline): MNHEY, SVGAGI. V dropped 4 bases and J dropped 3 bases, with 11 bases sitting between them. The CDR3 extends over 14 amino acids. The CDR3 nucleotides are TGTGCCAGCAGTTCTCCCCCCCCGACAGATACGCAGTATTTT. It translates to CASSSPPPTDTQYF.